The present entry profiles one T cell receptor (beta chain) with its context. Its antigen is currently unknown. This sample is drawn from a study of cytomegalovirus exposure and HLA in healthy donors. Study context: Of roughly 400 genotyped donors, about 80% grouped in the Caucasian-associated ancestry cluster.

V was clipped by 4 bases and J by 10 bases, with 17 bases between them. Germline V lookup: CDR1 LGHNA, CDR2 YNFKEQ. CDR3 length: 15 residues. Study-wide results and caveats: Analysis was carried out at a later point, and it linked a missense DCLRE1C variant to TCR beta V- and J-gene trimming. Because they were indistinguishable, some V segments, including TRBV6-2 and TRBV6-3, were excluded. Several of the most significant clusters were apparently associated with common viral pathogens in a later analysis.

PCR primers comprised 60 Vbeta and 13 Jbeta primers. Method: immunoSEQ multiplex PCR; TCRdb's copy keeps in-frame clones and lacks some. The sample consists of 180,000 or so clones, about three quarters of them appearing once. The sequence came from a man aged 50 or older in good health and CMV-seropositive. Sequencing was carried out using PBMCs. The chain links TRBV4-2 to TRBJ1-6, with D possibly matching TRBD1 (6 bases). The CDR3: CASSRELNRESPLHF. As DNA, the CDR3 is TGTGCCAGCAGCCGGGAGCTTAACAGGGAGTCACCCCTCCACTTT.